These 28 T cell receptor beta chains originate from one sample sequenced in a study of blood T cell repertoires in COVID-19. TCRdb keeps only in-frame clones here, not all; method: immunoSEQ multiplex PCR. The table records roughly 310,000 clones, approximately 87% of them present only once. Sequenced input: peripheral blood. All receptors derive from a woman aged 50 to 60 with active or convalescent COVID-19.

The V gene is TRBV28, the J gene TRBJ1-2; TRBD1 matches at 8 bases. V shed 5 bases and J 4 bases; nucleotides not matched to a gene: 9. CDR3 size: 15 residues. CDR1 and CDR2 (germline): MDHEN, SYDVKM. The CDR3 DNA follows: TGTGCCAGCAGTACGGCCGGGACAGGCGGCTATGGCTACACCTTC. Amino acids: CASSTAGTGGYGYTF.

Concerning this clone itself: One junction end does not reproduce the germline sequence, and a read error may be involved. Written as DNA, the CDR3 is TGTGCCAGCAGTACGATCGGCTATGGCTACACCTTC. Translation gives CASSTIGYGYTF. The chain combines TRBV19 with TRBJ1-2; D is unclear. From germline, CDR1 is LNHDA and CDR2 SQIVND (reference sequence). This CDR3 contains 12 residues. Drawing the rest from reference TRBV19 and TRBJ1-2, the complete variable domain is DGGITQSPKYLFRKEGQNVTLSCEQNLNHDAMYWYRQDPGQGLRLIYYSQIVNDFQKGDIAEGYSVSREKKESFPLTVTSAQKNPTAFYLCASSTIGYGYTFGSGTRLTVV.

The genes are TRBV28 and TRBJ2-5, with D possibly TRBD2 on 6 matching bases. V shed 2 bases and J shed 7 bases, with 17 bases lying between them. The CDR3 has 15 amino acids. The germline CDR1 and CDR2 sequences are MDHEN and SYDVKM. The CDR3 loop is CASSLRRGMGGTQYF. DNA of the CDR3: TGTGCCAGCAGTTTACGTCGCGGGATGGGGGGGACCCAGTACTTC.

In nucleotides, the CDR3 is TGCGCCAGCAGCACCGGGGACAGGGGAGTGAGTGGCTACACCTTC. Encoded protein: CASSTGDRGVSGYTF. The chain uses TRBV5-1 and TRBJ1-2, with 10 bases identical to TRBD1. Germline V lookup: CDR1 SGHRS, CDR2 YFSETQ. This CDR3 comprises 15 residues. V dropped 4 bases and J dropped 7; count of bases not matched to a gene: 10.

The chain recombines TRBV10-3 with TRBJ2-3, with TRBD1 identical over 9 bases. The CDR3 has 15 amino acids. The V gene's germline CDR1 is ENHRY and CDR2 SYGVKD. V shed 10 bases, J shed 0 bases, and the junction held 8 bases outside the gene matches. The CDR3 loop reads CATNLGQGSTDTQYF. The CDR3, as DNA: TGTGCCACCAACCTGGGACAGGGCAGCACAGATACGCAGTATTTT.

The chain couples TRBV5-1 to TRBJ1-1; tentatively, D is TRBD1 (6 bases). The V end lost 0 bases, the J end lost 2 bases, and 17 bases lay between the germline ends. The CDR3 consists of 17 residues. CDR1 and CDR2 (germline): SGHRS, YFSETQ. The CDR3 loop reads CASSLATGSIGNTEAFF. The CDR3 region has the DNA TGCGCCAGCAGCTTGGCAACAGGGTCGATCGGCAACACTGAAGCTTTCTTT.

Of note for this clone: The sample has other DNA sequences that encode this CDR3 too. The rearrangement joins TRBV28 to TRBJ1-5; D gene uncertain. The CDR3 is made up of 14 amino acids. Germline CDR1 is MDHEN and CDR2 is SYDVKM. V lost 4 bases and J 0 bases, leaving 7 bases between the germline ends. The CDR3 DNA reads TGTGCCAGCAGTTCCGGTTATAGCAATCAGCCCCAGCATTTT. Protein: CASSSGYSNQPQHF.

This clone was observed once. The chain carries TRBV10-3 and TRBJ2-2, with 8 bases that match TRBD1. The CDR3 runs 15 residues. J was trimmed by 2 bases and V by 6 bases; bases with no gene match: 5. Germline CDR1 ENHRY, CDR2 SYGVKD. Here the CDR3 reads CAIRTDRANTGELFF. The CDR3 region has the DNA TGTGCCATCAGAACGGACAGGGCAAACACCGGGGAGCTGTTTTTT.

The chain has TRBV6-1 and TRBJ1-5; no definite D call. The CDR3 is made up of 15 amino acids. The germline CDR1 and CDR2 sequences are MNHNS and SASEGT. V was shortened by 3 bases and J by 8 bases, with 17 bases between the two germline ends. DNA of the CDR3: TGTGCCAGCAGTGACAAGACGGGTGTCTTTAAGCCCCAGCATTTT. Protein: CASSDKTGVFKPQHF.

This chain joins TRBV6-4 and TRBJ2-3; D is perhaps TRBD2 (6 bases). The CDR3 runs 15 residues. The germline V gene encodes CDR1 MRHNA and CDR2 SNTAGT. V was trimmed by 4 bases and J by 4 bases, leaving 15 bases between them. CDR3 coding DNA: TGTGCCAGCAGTGCGGCTAGCGAAGTTGCAGATACGCAGTATTTT. This translates into CASSAASEVADTQYF.

This clone has a single count. The J gene is TRBJ1-6, the V gene TRBV24-1, with D hard to call. Per germline, CDR1 KGHDR and CDR2 SFDVKD. The V gene lost 7 bases and the J gene lost 0 bases, with 12 bases spanning the gap. This CDR3 region has 16 residues. The CDR3 spells CATSRGELSYNSPLHF. The CDR3 nucleotides read TGTGCCACCAGCCGAGGAGAACTCTCCTATAATTCACCCCTCCACTTT.

Turning to this clone: This sample includes further DNA sequences coding for the same CDR3. This chain uses TRBV9 with TRBJ1-2; perhaps TRBD1 as D (6 bases). The V gene lost 0 bases and the J gene lost 2 bases, with 8 bases spanning the gap. The CDR3 spans 14 residues. From germline, CDR1 is SGDLS and CDR2 YYNGEE. In nucleotides, the CDR3 is TGTGCCAGCAGCGTAGGCCAGGGGAACTATGGCTACACCTTC. This sequence encodes CASSVGQGNYGYTF.

This sequence joins TRBV6-1 and TRBJ2-3; 8 bases match TRBD2. The CDR3 length is 15 residues. The germline CDR1 and CDR2 sequences are MNHNS and SASEGT. V shed 0 bases and J 12 bases; nucleotides not matched to a gene: 11. The CDR3 bases are TGTGCCAGCAGTGAAGCGATTTTCGGGACTAGAATACAGTATTTT. It is translated as CASSEAIFGTRIQYF.

This sequence joins TRBV9 and TRBJ1-3; D not certain. The V and J ends lost 7 bases and 0 bases respectively, with 17 bases between them. The CDR3 length is 16 residues. Germline lookup yields CDR1 SGDLS and CDR2 YYNGEE. CDR3 bases: TGTGCCAGCGGGCGAGAGCTCTCCCGCTCTGGAAACACCATATATTTT. Encoded protein: CASGRELSRSGNTIYF.

As to this clone: The sample holds other DNA sequences that translate to the same CDR3. The chain couples TRBV18 to TRBJ2-2; TRBD2 is a possible D gene (6 bases). Trimming cost V 3 bases and J 4 bases, with 15 bases left between them. The CDR3 is 16 amino acids. From germline, CDR1 is KGHSH and CDR2 LQKENI. The CDR3 loop reads CASSPRGGETTGELFF. The CDR3 DNA reads TGTGCCAGCTCACCGCGGGGCGGGGAGACCACCGGGGAGCTGTTTTTT.

The chain couples TRBV19 to TRBJ1-1; possibly TRBD1 for D (5 bases). This CDR3 has 14 amino acids. Trimming stripped 6 bases from V and 10 bases from J, with 21 bases between. The germline gives CDR1 LNHDA, CDR2 SQIVND (reference sequence). The CDR3 DNA is TGTGCCAGTAGCCTGAGGGATCGTTTGGGGGGAGCTTTCTTT. It translates to CASSLRDRLGGAFF. Combining the CDR3 with reference TRBV19 and TRBJ1-1 gives the whole variable domain DGGITQSPKYLFRKEGQNVTLSCEQNLNHDAMYWYRQDPGQGLRLIYYSQIVNDFQKGDIAEGYSVSREKKESFPLTVTSAQKNPTAFYLCASSLRDRLGGAFFGQGTRLTVV.

V and J are TRBV6-5 and TRBJ1-1, with TRBD1 matching over 9 bases. This CDR3 has 14 amino acids. Germline values: CDR1 MNHEY, CDR2 SVGAGI. V was pared by 6 bases and J by 6 bases, with 8 bases of the junction left unmatched. CDR3 protein: CASRATGGQPEAFF. The CDR3 coding sequence is TGTGCCAGCAGAGCGACAGGGGGTCAACCTGAAGCTTTCTTT.

V usage is TRBV25-1 and J usage is TRBJ2-3, with D maybe TRBD1 (6 bases). The CDR3 length is 13 residues. The germline gives CDR1 MGHDK, CDR2 SYGVNS. V gave up 4 bases and J gave up 4 bases, with 9 bases separating them. CDR3 sequence: CASSATGSDTQYF. The CDR3 coding sequence is TGTGCCAGCAGTGCTACAGGGTCAGATACGCAGTATTTT. Filled out from reference TRBV25-1 and TRBJ2-3, the complete variable domain reads EADIYQTPRYLVIGTGKKITLECSQTMGHDKMYWYQQDPGMELHLIHYSYGVNSTEKGDLSSESTVSRIRTEHFPLTLESARPSHTSQYLCASSATGSDTQYFGPGTRLTVL.

In its sample, this clone was seen a few times. J is TRBJ1-2 and V is TRBV7-3, with D perhaps TRBD1 (6 bases). V lost 2 bases to trimming and J lost 6 bases, with 19 bases between them. There are 16 residues in the CDR3. Germline assignment: CDR1 SGHTA and CDR2 FQGTGA. CDR3 nucleotides: TGTGCCAGCAGCTTAGTACCCGGGGTCAGGGGAAATGGCTACACCTTC. This encodes CASSLVPGVRGNGYTF. Drawing the rest from reference TRBV7-3 and TRBJ1-2, the complete variable domain is GAGVSQTPSNKVTEKGKYVELRCDPISGHTALYWYRQSLGQGPEFLIYFQGTGAADDSGLPNDRFFAVRPEGSVSTLKIQRTERGDSAVYLCASSLVPGVRGNGYTFGSGTRLTVV.

This chain links TRBV4-2 with TRBJ1-4; the D gene is possibly TRBD1 (5 bases). The CDR3 has 19 residues. CDR1 LGHNA and CDR2 YNFKEQ come from the germline V gene. V was pared by 0 bases and J by 0 bases, with 17 bases between. This chain's CDR3 is CASSQDRGEPHSTNEKLFF. As DNA, the CDR3 is TGTGCCAGCAGCCAAGATCGGGGGGAACCACACTCAACTAATGAAAAACTGTTTTTT.

The chain uses TRBV6-2 or TRBV6-3 and TRBJ2-1; 9 bases agree with TRBD1. Per the germline V gene, CDR1 is MNHEY and CDR2 is SVGEGT. The CDR3 has 15 residues. V shed 4 bases and J 3 bases; nucleotides not matched to a gene: 4. CDR3 region: CASSSDRGYYNEQFF. The CDR3 DNA follows: TGTGCCAGCAGTTCGGACAGGGGCTACTACAATGAGCAGTTCTTC.

V gene TRBV19 combines with J gene TRBJ1-3, with 10 bases lining up with TRBD1. Trimming took 6 bases from V and 4 from J; bases not matched to a gene: 6. The CDR3 sequence is 15 residues long. CDR1 LNHDA and CDR2 SQIVND come from the germline V gene (reference sequence). CDR3 region: CASRDRGRVGNTIYF. In nucleotides, the CDR3 is TGTGCCAGTAGAGACAGGGGGCGAGTAGGAAACACCATATATTTT. The variable domain in full, with the rest retrieved from reference TRBV19 and TRBJ1-3, is DGGITQSPKYLFRKEGQNVTLSCEQNLNHDAMYWYRQDPGQGLRLIYYSQIVNDFQKGDIAEGYSVSREKKESFPLTVTSAQKNPTAFYLCASRDRGRVGNTIYFGEGSWLTVV.

The chain employs TRBV14 and TRBJ2-2, with 9 nucleotides matching TRBD1. This CDR3 is built from 16 residues. V dropped 4 bases and J dropped 1; count of bases not matched to a gene: 4. Per germline, CDR1 SGHDN and CDR2 FVKESK. The chain's CDR3 is CASSLAGQGNTGELFF. The CDR3 DNA sequence: TGTGCCAGCAGCCTCGCGGGACAGGGGAACACCGGGGAGCTGTTTTTT.

The CDR3 coding sequence is TGCGCCAGCAGCCAAGATGCGGCTAGCGGGTACAATGAGCAGTTCTTC. Its translation: CASSQDAASGYNEQFF. The chain joins TRBV4-1 to TRBJ2-1; TRBD2 matches at 8 bases. Trimming removed 0 bases from V and 4 bases from J; junction bases left unmatched: 5. This CDR3 has 16 amino acids. Germline loops: CDR1 MGHRA, CDR2 YSYEKL.

The chain recombines TRBV20-1 with TRBJ2-2; 7 bases match TRBD2. The V gene end was trimmed by 3 bases and the J gene end by 7 bases; junction bases not matched to a gene: 17. The germline V gene has CDR1 DFQATT and CDR2 SNEGSKA (reference sequence). The CDR3 sequence is 17 residues long. The CDR3 bases are TGCAGTGCTAGTCGGGCGAGCGGGATGGGCGACAGCGGGGAGCTGTTTTTT. Translated: CSASRASGMGDSGELFF.

J is TRBJ1-3 and V is TRBV6-5; D possibly corresponds to TRBD1 (6 bases). V gave up 5 bases and J gave up 4 bases, with 12 bases separating them. This CDR3 contains 14 residues. The germline V gene has CDR1 MNHEY and CDR2 SVGAGI. CDR3 DNA: TGTGCCAGCAGTCAACAGGGTGTCGGAAACACCATATATTTT. As protein: CASSQQGVGNTIYF.

The rearrangement uses TRBV24-1 and TRBJ2-5; tentatively, D is TRBD2 (6 bases). The CDR3 covers 16 residues. Per germline, CDR1 KGHDR and CDR2 SFDVKD. The V and J ends lost 0 bases and 2 bases respectively, with 12 bases between them. The CDR3 DNA reads as TGTGCCACCAGTGATTTGCCGGGAGTGGGGCAAGAGACCCAGTACTTC. This translates into CATSDLPGVGQETQYF.

CDR3 in amino acids: CASSFLAGVNNEQFF. Here the CDR3 DNA reads TGCGCCAGCAGCTTCCTAGCGGGAGTCAACAATGAGCAGTTCTTC. V usage is TRBV5-1 and J usage is TRBJ2-1; 10 bases fit TRBD2. The germline V gene encodes CDR1 SGHRS and CDR2 YFSETQ. The CDR3 runs to 15 residues. V lost 2 bases and J lost 5; bases outside the gene matches: 4.